This passage covers 25 T cell receptor beta chains from one sample sequenced in a study of Ad26.COV2.S vaccination and SARS-CoV-2 variants. Regarding treatment: some 19 received Ad26.COV2.S at low or high dose, single or two shots; about 5 received placebo; per-sample allocation not given. Collection of the samples took place on day 63 after the first injection of vaccine or placebo. Here immunoSEQ multiplex PCR was the method, and the copy in TCRdb shows in-frame clones only, minus some. This table holds around 400,000 clones, 89% found once. The input for sequencing was peripheral blood, taken in a trial of Ad26.COV2.S vaccine versus placebo. These receptor sequences come from a person aged 18-65 years who received the Ad26.COV2.S COVID-19 vaccine or a placebo.

This clone was counted a single time. The chain uses TRBV7-9 and TRBJ1-5, with D tentatively TRBD1 (6 bases). Trimming removed 1 base at V and 6 bases at J, with 13 bases between. There are 15 residues in the CDR3. The germline V gene has CDR1 SEHNR and CDR2 FQNEAQ (reference sequence). CDR3 bases: TGTGCCAGCAGCTTAGGGGACATCTCCCTTCAGCCCCAGCATTTT. This sequence encodes CASSLGDISLQPQHF.

This chain joins TRBV2 and TRBJ2-5; no clear D. The V gene's germline CDR1 is SNHLY and CDR2 FYNNEI. The CDR3 contains 11 residues. V lost 8 bases and J lost 5, with 9 bases in between. For the CDR3, the DNA is TGTGCCAGCCGGAATGGCGAGACCCAGTACTTC. Translated, it gives CASRNGETQYF.

V is TRBV11-3 and J is TRBJ2-7, with TRBD2 as a possible D gene (6 bases). In germline, CDR1 is SGHNT, CDR2 YENEEA. Between the trimmed V and J ends, which lost 4 bases and 2 bases, there was a span of 6 bases. The CDR3 is 12 residues long. The CDR3 region has the DNA TGTGCCAGCAGCTCGGGAGCCTACGAGCAGTACTTC. Its translation is CASSSGAYEQYF.

V and J are TRBV5-4 and TRBJ2-7; no reliable D call. V was trimmed by 0 bases and J by 4 bases, leaving 5 bases between them. Germline V CDR1 and CDR2: SGHNT, YYREEE (reference sequence). The CDR3 is 12 amino acids. The CDR3 bases are TGTGCCAGCAGCTTGGAAGGGTACGAGCAGTACTTC. Encoded protein: CASSLEGYEQYF.

The genes are TRBV4-1 and TRBJ1-2; perhaps TRBD1 as D (5 bases). Germline V gene data show CDR1 as MGHRA and CDR2 as YSYEKL. V was shortened by 0 bases and J by 0 bases, with 8 bases between the two germline ends. The CDR3 runs to 15 residues. The CDR3 DNA is TGCGCCAGCAGCCAAGAGGGGGGTGCTAACTATGGCTACACCTTC. Amino acids: CASSQEGGANYGYTF.

This chain links TRBV19 with TRBJ2-7; D ambiguous. This CDR3 spans 13 amino acids. Looked up from germline, CDR1 is LNHDA and CDR2 is SQIVND (reference sequence). V was pared by 0 bases and J by 0 bases, with 3 bases between. The CDR3 protein is CASSIDYSYEQYF. CDR3 nucleotides: TGTGCCAGTAGTATAGATTACTCCTACGAGCAGTACTTC.

The chain employs TRBV5-1 and TRBJ2-7, with D possibly called TRBD1 or TRBD2 (5 bases each). The germline V gene has CDR1 SGHRS and CDR2 YFSETQ. The CDR3 extends over 15 amino acids. V gave up 4 bases and J gave up 2 bases, with 16 bases separating them. The CDR3 reads CASSRIGAVPYEQYF. The CDR3 coding sequence is TGCGCCAGCAGCCGTATCGGGGCGGTCCCCTACGAGCAGTACTTC.

This chain connects TRBV30 to TRBJ1-6; D remains unclear. The V end lost 4 bases, the J end lost 2 bases, and 15 bases lay between the germline ends. The germline V gene encodes CDR1 GTSNPN and CDR2 SVGIG (reference sequence). This CDR3 has 16 residues. In DNA form, the CDR3 reads TGTGCCTGGAACCTGTTGGCAGGACCCTATAATTCACCCCTCCACTTT. Translated: CAWNLLAGPYNSPLHF.

This clone was recorded once. The V call is TRBV15, the J call TRBJ1-2, with D unclear. Trimming removed 0 bases at V and 6 bases at J, with 5 bases between. There are 12 residues in the CDR3. CDR1 is LNHNV, CDR2 YYDKDF, per germline (reference sequence). CDR3 sequence (DNA): TGTGCCACCAGCAGAGATGGTGATGGCTACACCTTC. This sequence encodes CATSRDGDGYTF. Full variable domain (missing parts from reference TRBV15 and TRBJ1-2): DAMVIQNPRYQVTQFGKPVTLSCSQTLNHNVMYWYQQKSSQAPKLLFHYYDKDFNNEADTPDNFQSRRPNTSFCFLDIRSPGLGDTAMYLCATSRDGDGYTFGSGTRLTVV.

In DNA, the CDR3 is TGTGCCAGCAGTTTATCGCCCGGGGGGAACGGTCAGCCCCAGCATTTT. Translated: CASSLSPGGNGQPQHF. This rearrangement joins TRBV27 to TRBJ1-5, with a weak D call TRBD1 (5 bases). This CDR3 comprises 16 residues. Germline V gene sequence: CDR1 MNHEY, CDR2 SMNVEV (reference sequence). With 0 bases removed from V and 6 bases from J, the gap between germline ends came to 15 bases.

The chain is built from TRBV5-1 and TRBJ2-1; 10 bases line up with TRBD2. This CDR3 is 14 amino acids long. Trimming removed 1 base from V and 6 bases from J; junction bases left unmatched: 1. Germline V lookup: CDR1 SGHRS, CDR2 YFSETQ. Here the CDR3 reads CASSLRTSGNEQFF. CDR3 DNA: TGCGCCAGCAGCTTGAGGACTAGCGGCAATGAGCAGTTCTTC.

This clone appeared a single time. V usage is TRBV5-4 and J usage is TRBJ1-1; D is possibly TRBD1 (5 bases). Germline values: CDR1 SGHNT, CDR2 YYREEE (reference sequence). This CDR3 is 12 amino acids long. Trimming stripped 4 bases from V and 7 bases from J, with 11 bases between. The CDR3 DNA reads as TGTGCCAGCAGCCTGGCGGGGGGTGAAGCTTTCTTT. It encodes CASSLAGGEAFF.

The gene calls are TRBV19 and TRBJ2-2; the D gene is possibly TRBD2 (7 bases). V was shortened by 7 bases and J by 6 bases, with 12 bases between the two germline ends. This CDR3 spans 13 amino acids. CDR1 is LNHDA and CDR2 is SQIVND in the germline V gene (reference sequence). The CDR3 DNA reads TGTGCCAGTACCGGGGGGCGCCCCGGGGAGCTGTTTTTT. The encoded protein is CASTGGRPGELFF.

Details on this clone: This sample includes further DNA sequences coding for the same CDR3. The rearrangement joins TRBV5-1 to TRBJ2-1; 15 bases map to TRBD2. This CDR3 is 18 amino acids long. The ends lost 4 bases at V and 0 bases at J; junction bases unmatched: 5. Germline CDR1 is SGHRS and CDR2 is YFSETQ. CDR3 amino acids: CASSLGLAGGRSYNEQFF. DNA for the CDR3: TGCGCCAGCAGCCTGGGACTAGCGGGAGGCCGCTCCTACAATGAGCAGTTCTTC.

The chain joins TRBV6-4 to TRBJ2-1; possibly TRBD2 for D (7 bases). This CDR3 comprises 14 residues. Germline V gives CDR1 MRHNA, CDR2 SNTAGT. V gave up 3 bases and J gave up 7 bases, with 13 bases separating them. Here the CDR3 reads CASSEVGGGNEQFF. In nucleotides, the CDR3 is TGTGCCAGCAGTGAGGTGGGAGGGGGGAATGAGCAGTTCTTC.

This sequence joins TRBV10-3 and TRBJ1-2; TRBD1 aligns across 9 bases. The V and J ends lost 4 bases and 0 bases, in that order; junction bases with no gene match: 0. The CDR3 has 14 amino acids. In germline, CDR1 is ENHRY, CDR2 SYGVKD. The CDR3 bases are TGTGCCATCAGTGGACAGGGGGCTAACTATGGCTACACCTTC. It translates to CAISGQGANYGYTF.

The chain employs TRBV7-2 and TRBJ1-5; D is perhaps TRBD1 (6 bases). V was clipped by 3 bases and J by 3 bases, with 15 bases between them. This CDR3 is built from 16 residues. CDR1 is SGHTA, CDR2 FQGNSA, per germline. CDR3 sequence reads: CASSLGARIYNQPQHF. For the CDR3, the DNA is TGTGCCAGCAGCTTGGGGGCTAGGATTTACAATCAGCCCCAGCATTTT.

This rearrangement joins TRBV7-2 to TRBJ2-3; the match to TRBD2 covers 11 bases. CDR3 length equals 18 residues. Unmatched junction bases numbered 7, after V lost 0 bases and J lost 2 bases. Germline V gives CDR1 SGHTA, CDR2 FQGNSA. CDR3 sequence reads: CASSLAGLSGRATDTQYF. The CDR3 DNA is TGTGCCAGCAGCTTAGCAGGCCTTAGCGGGAGGGCCACAGATACGCAGTATTTT.

The rearrangement links TRBV4-1 to TRBJ2-3; 7 nucleotides align to TRBD2. This CDR3 spans 14 amino acids. Germline loops: CDR1 MGHRA, CDR2 YSYEKL. V lost 4 bases to trimming and J lost 2 bases; unmatched junction nucleotides: 3. The CDR3 reads CASSLRLATDTQYF. DNA for the CDR3: TGCGCCAGCAGCCTTCGACTAGCCACAGATACGCAGTATTTT.

V usage is TRBV7-3 and J usage is TRBJ2-1, with D perhaps TRBD2 (6 bases). The V gene's germline CDR1 is SGHTA and CDR2 FQGTGA. The CDR3 has 14 residues. V lost 2 bases and J 5 bases, leaving 10 bases between the germline ends. CDR3 in amino acids: CASSLGGPNNEQFF. The CDR3 region has the DNA TGTGCCAGCAGCTTAGGAGGGCCAAACAATGAGCAGTTCTTC.

This chain joins TRBV3-1 (or the pseudogene TRBV3-2) and TRBJ2-3; 10 bases are a match to TRBD1. CDR1 LGHDT and CDR2 YNNKEL come from the germline V gene (reference sequence). This CDR3 has 16 amino acids. The ends lost 5 bases at V and 9 bases at J; junction bases unmatched: 14. CDR3 sequence reads: CASSSSRQGAYGTQYF. Here the CDR3 DNA reads TGTGCCAGCAGCTCCTCCCGACAGGGGGCGTACGGAACGCAGTATTTT.

A word on this clone: Other DNA sequences in this sample translate to the same CDR3. This sequence joins TRBV5-1 and TRBJ2-2, with 9 bases that match TRBD1. Germline loops: CDR1 SGHRS, CDR2 YFSETQ. The CDR3 extends over 14 amino acids. J lost 3 bases, V lost 4 bases, and 1 base had no gene match. The CDR3 DNA is TGCGCCAGCAGCCGACAGGGGGACACCGGGGAGCTGTTTTTT. Amino acid sequence: CASSRQGDTGELFF.

J is TRBJ1-5 and V is TRBV19; a possible D gene is TRBD1 (6 bases). The CDR3 runs 15 residues. Germline V CDR1 and CDR2: LNHDA, SQIVND (reference sequence). The V gene lost 6 bases and the J gene lost 0 bases, with 12 bases spanning the gap. The CDR3 coding sequence is TGTGCCAGTAGACGGGGGCACGTTAGCAATCAGCCCCAGCATTTT. Its translation: CASRRGHVSNQPQHF.

V gene TRBV28 combines with J gene TRBJ1-1; tentative D call: TRBD1 (5 bases). V was trimmed by 6 bases and J by 4 bases, leaving 15 bases between them. This CDR3 is built from 14 residues. Germline CDR1 is MDHEN and CDR2 is SYDVKM. CDR3 bases: TGTGCCAGCAGAACGGGGGGGTCAAGCACTGAAGCTTTCTTT. Amino acids: CASRTGGSSTEAFF. The entire variable domain, with the rest obtained from reference TRBV28 and TRBJ1-1, is as follows: DVKVTQSSRYLVKRTGEKVFLECVQDMDHENMFWYRQDPGLGLRLIYFSYDVKMKEKGDIPEGYSVSREKKERFSLILESASTNQTSMYLCASRTGGSSTEAFFGQGTRLTVV.

This chain links TRBV2 with TRBJ2-2; D tentatively fits TRBD1 or TRBD2 (5 bases each). CDR1 and CDR2 from the germline V gene are SNHLY and FYNNEI. There are 14 residues in the CDR3. V was clipped by 2 bases and J by 5 bases, with 9 bases between them. CDR3 amino acids: CASSELRETGELFF. In nucleotides, the CDR3 is TGTGCCAGCAGTGAACTCAGGGAGACCGGGGAGCTGTTTTTT.